This T cell receptor beta chain comes out of a study of molecular identifiers for immune sequencing clone quantification. This clonotype was detected many times. What it recognizes is unknown. MiXCR, run by TCRdb on the PCR reads, gives a single entry per CDR3 protein. The sample has approximately 320,000 distinct CDR3 sequences; about 22% are singletons. Study-level points and caveats: Detecting spiked Jurkat TCR RNA from one cell among some 990,000 naive cells was reportedly possible. The share of molecules held by clones above 20 RNA copies was over 98% in effector cells and under 1% in naive cells.

The germline CDR1 and CDR2 sequences are SQVTM and ANQGSEA. Unmatched junction bases numbered 10, after V lost 3 bases and J lost 7 bases. There are 16 residues in the CDR3. Using a CD8+CD4-CCR7+CD45RA+ phenotype, naive CD8 T cells were sorted. This clonotype originated in a human donor in good health. Some libraries in this study had Jurkat cell RNA spiked in. Sequences were obtained from naive CD8+ T cells from blood, with Jurkat cell RNA spiked in. Subset meaning: FACS-sorted CD8+CD4-CCR7+CD45RA+ naive T cells. The chain links TRBV29-1 to TRBJ1-4; TRBD1 agrees at 11 bases. In DNA, the CDR3 is TGCAGCGTTGATGGAACCCCGGGACAGGGGGGTGAAAAACTGTTTTTT. Protein product: CSVDGTPGQGGEKLFF.